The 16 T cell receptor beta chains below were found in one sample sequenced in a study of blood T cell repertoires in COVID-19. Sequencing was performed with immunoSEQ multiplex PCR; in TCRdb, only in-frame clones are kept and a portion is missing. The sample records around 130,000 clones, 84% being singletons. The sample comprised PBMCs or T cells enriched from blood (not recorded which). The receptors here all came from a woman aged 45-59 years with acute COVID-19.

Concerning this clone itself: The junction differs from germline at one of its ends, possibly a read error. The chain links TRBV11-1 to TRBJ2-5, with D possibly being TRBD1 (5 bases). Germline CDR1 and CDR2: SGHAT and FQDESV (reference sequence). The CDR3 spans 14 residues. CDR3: CASSQGTVQEIQYF. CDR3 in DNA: TGTGCCAGCAGCCAGGGTACAGTTCAAGAGATCCAGTACTTC.

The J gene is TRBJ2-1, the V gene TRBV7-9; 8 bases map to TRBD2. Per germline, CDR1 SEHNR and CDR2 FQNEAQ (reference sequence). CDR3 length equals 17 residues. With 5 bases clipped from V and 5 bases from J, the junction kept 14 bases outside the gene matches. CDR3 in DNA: TGTGCCAGCAGCCCAACCGACGGCCTAGCGGGTAACAATGAGCAGTTCTTC. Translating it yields CASSPTDGLAGNNEQFF.

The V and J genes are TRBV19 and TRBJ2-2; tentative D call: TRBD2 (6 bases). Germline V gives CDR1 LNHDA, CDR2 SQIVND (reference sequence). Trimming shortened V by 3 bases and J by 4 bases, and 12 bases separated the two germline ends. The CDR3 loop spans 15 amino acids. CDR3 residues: CASSIGGRITGELFF. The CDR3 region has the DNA TGTGCCAGTAGTATTGGAGGGAGGATCACCGGGGAGCTGTTTTTT.

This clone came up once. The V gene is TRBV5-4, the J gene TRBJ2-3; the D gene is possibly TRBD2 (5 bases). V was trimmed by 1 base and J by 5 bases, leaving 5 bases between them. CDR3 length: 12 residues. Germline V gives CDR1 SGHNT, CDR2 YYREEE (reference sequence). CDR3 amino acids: CASSLSGDTQYF. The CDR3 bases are TGTGCCAGCAGCTTGAGCGGAGATACGCAGTATTTT.

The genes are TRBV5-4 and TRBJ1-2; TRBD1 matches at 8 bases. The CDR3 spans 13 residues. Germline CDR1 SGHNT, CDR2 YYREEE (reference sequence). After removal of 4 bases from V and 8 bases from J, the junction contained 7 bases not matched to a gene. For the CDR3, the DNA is TGTGCCAGCAGCCAACCGCAGGGGGCGGGCTACACCTTC. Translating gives CASSQPQGAGYTF.

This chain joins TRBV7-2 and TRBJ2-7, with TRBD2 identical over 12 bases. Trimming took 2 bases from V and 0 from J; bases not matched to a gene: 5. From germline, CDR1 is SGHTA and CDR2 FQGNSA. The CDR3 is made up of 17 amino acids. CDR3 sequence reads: CASSLPGLAGFSYEQYF. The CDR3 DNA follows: TGTGCCAGCAGCTTACCGGGACTAGCGGGTTTCTCCTACGAGCAGTACTTC.

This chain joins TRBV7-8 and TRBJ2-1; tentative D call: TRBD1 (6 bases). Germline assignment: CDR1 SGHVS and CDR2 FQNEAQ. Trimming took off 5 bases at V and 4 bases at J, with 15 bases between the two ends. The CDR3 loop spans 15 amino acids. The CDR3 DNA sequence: TGTGCCAGCAGCCCCGGACAGACAAATTACAATGAGCAGTTCTTC. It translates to CASSPGQTNYNEQFF.

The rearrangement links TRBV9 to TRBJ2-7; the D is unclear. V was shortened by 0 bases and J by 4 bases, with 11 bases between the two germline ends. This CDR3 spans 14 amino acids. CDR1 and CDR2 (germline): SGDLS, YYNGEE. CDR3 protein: CASSVGQSIYEQYF. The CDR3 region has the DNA TGTGCCAGCAGCGTAGGCCAGTCAATATACGAGCAGTACTTC.

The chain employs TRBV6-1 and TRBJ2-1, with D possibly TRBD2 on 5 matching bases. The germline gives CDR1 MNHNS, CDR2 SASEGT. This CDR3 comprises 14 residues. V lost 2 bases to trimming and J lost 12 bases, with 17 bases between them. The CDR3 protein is CASSELEEAVGQFF. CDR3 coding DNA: TGTGCCAGCAGTGAACTAGAGGAGGCGGTCGGGCAGTTCTTC.

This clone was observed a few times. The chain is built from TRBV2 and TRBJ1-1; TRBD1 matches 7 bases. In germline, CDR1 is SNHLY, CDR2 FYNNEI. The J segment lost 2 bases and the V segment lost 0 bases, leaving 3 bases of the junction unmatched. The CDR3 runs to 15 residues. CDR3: CASSEAQGVNTEAFF. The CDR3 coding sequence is TGTGCCAGCAGTGAAGCGCAGGGGGTTAACACTGAAGCTTTCTTT.

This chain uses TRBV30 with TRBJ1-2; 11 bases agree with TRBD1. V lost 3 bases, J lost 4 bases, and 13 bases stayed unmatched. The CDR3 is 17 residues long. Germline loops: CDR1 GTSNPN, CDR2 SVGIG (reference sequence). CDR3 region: CAWRPGTGGTIAYGYTF. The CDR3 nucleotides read TGTGCCTGGAGGCCCGGGACAGGGGGAACAATTGCCTATGGCTACACCTTC.

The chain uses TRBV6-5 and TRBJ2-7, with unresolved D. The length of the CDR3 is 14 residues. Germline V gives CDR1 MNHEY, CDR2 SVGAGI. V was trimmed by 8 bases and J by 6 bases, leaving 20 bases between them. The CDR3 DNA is TGTGCCAGCCAAGTTGGGCCTATTACAACCGAGCAGTACTTC. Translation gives CASQVGPITTEQYF.

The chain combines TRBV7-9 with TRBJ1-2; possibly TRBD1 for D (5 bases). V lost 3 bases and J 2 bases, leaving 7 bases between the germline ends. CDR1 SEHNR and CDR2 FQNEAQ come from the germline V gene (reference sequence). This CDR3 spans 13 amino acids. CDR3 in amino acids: CASSFGGNYGYTF. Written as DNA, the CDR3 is TGTGCCAGCAGCTTTGGGGGGAACTATGGCTACACCTTC.

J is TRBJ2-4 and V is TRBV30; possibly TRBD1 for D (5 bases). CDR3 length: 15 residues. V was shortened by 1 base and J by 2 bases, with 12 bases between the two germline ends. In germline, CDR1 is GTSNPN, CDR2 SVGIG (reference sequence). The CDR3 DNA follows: TGTGCCTGGAGTGCCGGACACTTAACCAAAAACATTCAGTACTTC. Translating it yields CAWSAGHLTKNIQYF.

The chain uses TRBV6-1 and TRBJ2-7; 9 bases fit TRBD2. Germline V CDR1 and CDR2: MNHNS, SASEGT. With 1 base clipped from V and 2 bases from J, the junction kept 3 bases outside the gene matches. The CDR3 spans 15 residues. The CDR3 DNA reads TGTGCCAGCAGTGAAGGGACTAGCGAGACCTACGAGCAGTACTTC. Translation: CASSEGTSETYEQYF.

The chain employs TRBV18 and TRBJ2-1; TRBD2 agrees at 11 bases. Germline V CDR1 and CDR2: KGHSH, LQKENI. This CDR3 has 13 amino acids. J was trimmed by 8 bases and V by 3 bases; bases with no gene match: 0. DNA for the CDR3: TGTGCCAGCTCACCGGGACTAGCGGATGAGCAGTTCTTC. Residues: CASSPGLADEQFF.